The clone carrying this T cell receptor (beta chain) was seen ten or more times. Its antigen remains unknown. This sample is drawn from a study of CD8+CD57+ T cells in acquired aplastic anemia. Looking at the study overall: Quantities of DNA derived from sorted CD4+ and CD8+ cells averaged 3.2 ug.

TCR beta VDJ and CDR3 profiles were obtained from a genomic DNA template. One entry per CDR3 protein, called by TCRdb with MiXCR from the reads. Seen here are a few hundred thousand distinct CDR3 sequences, roughly three fifths observed once, and the top ten hold 7% to 9%. Study results and limitations: Between patients and controls, CD8+ Simpson's diversity did not vary significantly. In common between the patients and the controls were twenty-nine CD8+ CDR3 sequences.

V was pared by 8 bases and J by 0 bases, with 14 bases between. Germline CDR1 SNHLY, CDR2 FYNNEI. The CDR3 extends over 15 amino acids. The receptor comes from a human donor with severe aplastic anemia or a healthy control (not recorded which). The genes are TRBV2 and TRBJ1-5; no definite D call. Sequencing was done on a sample of sorted CD4+, CD8+, or CD8+CD57+ T cells (not recorded which) from PBMCs. The CDR3 here is CASLGFSGSNQPQHF. For the CDR3, the DNA is TGTGCCAGCTTAGGGTTTTCGGGTAGCAATCAGCCCCAGCATTTT.